This TCR beta chain is drawn from a study of T cells in Graves' hyperthyroidism and ophthalmopathy. This clonotype came up a few times. Germline assignment: CDR1 MDHEN and CDR2 SYDVKM. V was clipped by 4 bases and J by 9 bases; unmatched bases: 7. The CDR3 totals 14 residues. Not enrolled were patients with uncontrolled infection, other autoimmune disease, pregnancy or lactation. Template material for amplifying TCR beta CDR3 regions consisted of RNA transcripts. Using the HTBI primer set, a first-round RT-PCR was run on the TCR CDR3. Each CDR3 protein is one row after TCRdb ran MiXCR on the multiplex PCR reads. The data contain some 300,000 distinct CDR3 sequences, less than 20% of them seen just once; the ten biggest clones take up about 35%.

The V and J genes are TRBV28 and TRBJ2-1; 9 nucleotides agree with TRBD1. The receptor's source is a man aged 50 to 59 with Graves' ophthalmopathy. The source material was blood. DNA for the CDR3: TGTGCCAGCAGTTCTGGACAGGGGACCGGTGAGCAGTTCTTC. Residues: CASSSGQGTGEQFF.